The clone carrying this TCR beta chain showed up just a few times. The antigen remains unidentified. The CDR3 runs 22 residues. Trimming stripped 2 bases from V and 1 base from J, with 27 bases between. Germline V gene lookup returns CDR1 SGHAT and CDR2 FQNNGV. This entry comes from a study of blood T cells in healthy people across ages. Peripheral blood from each donor was collected in a volume of ten milliliters. Study-wide results and limits: A strong correlation was found between TCR beta diversity and the percentage of naive T cells.

A second PCR, run for about 6 to 11 cycles, used a sample-barcoded 5' primer plus a J-beta primer mix. Each CDR3 protein is one row after TCRdb ran MiXCR on the 5' RACE reads. The sample has about 780,000 distinct CDR3 sequences, 35% to 50% seen once. The J gene is TRBJ2-6, the V gene TRBV11-2; possible D gene TRBD2, 6 bases. The sequencing input was blood. This clonotype originated in a man of 80 years or more in good health. CDR3 region: CASSLIISQYGTERSGANVLTF. CDR3 nucleotides: TGTGCCAGCAGCTTAATCATCAGTCAATATGGGACTGAAAGATCTGGGGCCAACGTCCTGACTTTC.